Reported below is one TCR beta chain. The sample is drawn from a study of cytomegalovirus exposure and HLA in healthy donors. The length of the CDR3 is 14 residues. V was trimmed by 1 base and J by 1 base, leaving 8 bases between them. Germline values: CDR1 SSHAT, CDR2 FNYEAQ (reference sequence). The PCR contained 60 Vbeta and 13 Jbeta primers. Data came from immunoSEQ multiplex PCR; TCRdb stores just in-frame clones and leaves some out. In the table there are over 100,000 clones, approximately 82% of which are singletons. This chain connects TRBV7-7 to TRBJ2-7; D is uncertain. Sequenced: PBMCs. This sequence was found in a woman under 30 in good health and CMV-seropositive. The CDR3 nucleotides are TGTGCCAGCAGCTTAGGTCCCAATTCCTACGAGCAGTACTTC. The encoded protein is CASSLGPNSYEQYF.